This TCR beta chain was sequenced in a study of T-cell memory formation after mild COVID-19. TCRdb independently ran MiXCR on the 5' RACE reads; one entry per CDR3 protein. Here the sample spans a few hundred thousand distinct CDR3 sequences, 15% to 20% being singletons. This CDR3 is built from 14 residues. The germline CDR1 and CDR2 sequences are SQVTM and ANQGSEA. V lost 3 bases and J lost 3; bases outside the gene matches: 6. A note on this clonotype: Its antigen is currently unknown.

Study-wide results and caveats: Mostly located in CM and EM were contracting CD4+ clones, with contracting CD8+ clones located in EMRA.

The chain employs TRBV29-1 and TRBJ2-5; 8 bases map to TRBD2. Sequences were obtained from PBMCs or a T cell subset sorted from them (not recorded which). This clonotype originated in a man aged 18 to 29 who had mild COVID-19 (a few samples of this study predate the infection). Cell type and time point are not known. CDR3 amino acids: CSVDPAGGEETQYF. As DNA, the CDR3 is TGCAGCGTTGACCCCGCGGGGGGAGAAGAGACCCAGTACTTC.